The rows below give T cell receptor beta chains drawn from one sample of a study of blood T cells in healthy people across ages. TCRdb re-called the 5' RACE reads with MiXCR, one entry per CDR3 protein. The table includes over 1,500,000 distinct CDR3 sequences, about 39% detected once. Input material: blood. These receptors all stem from a human donor in good health. The CDR3 runs from the conserved cysteine through the conserved F or W. Each record gives: CDR3 DNA, CDR3 protein, clone size, J gene, D gene, CDR3 length, V gene. D genes are given only for firm matches. Expanded clones are given a class, and other clones once, few, many or no size at all.

DNA: TGCGCCAGCAGCTTGGCAGTTCAAGAGACCCAGTTCTTC; CDR3: CASSLAVQETQFF; size: few; J: TRBJ2-1; D: -; length: 13; V: TRBV5-1
DNA: TGTGCCAGCAGCGTAGTTGGGACAGGAAACATTCAGTACTTC; CDR3: CASSVVGTGNIQYF; size: -; J: TRBJ2-4; D: TRBD1; length: 14; V: TRBV9
DNA: TGTGCCAGCAGCCCCAACGGACAGGGCCATCAGCCCCAGCATTTT; CDR3: CASSPNGQGHQPQHF; size: -; J: TRBJ1-5; D: TRBD1; length: 15; V: TRBV11-1
DNA: TGCAGTGCTAGATATAGGGGACAGGGAGGGAGCAATCAGCCCCAGCATTTT; CDR3: CSARYRGQGGSNQPQHF; size: -; J: TRBJ1-5; D: TRBD1; length: 17; V: TRBV20-1
DNA: TGCGCCAGCAGCCAAGATTTAAGACATAGTTATGGCTACACCTTC; CDR3: CASSQDLRHSYGYTF; size: -; J: TRBJ1-2; D: -; length: 15; V: TRBV4-1
DNA: TGTGCCAGCAGCCGACATCGGACAGGGGGGCAAGAGACCCAGTACTTC; CDR3: CASSRHRTGGQETQYF; size: -; J: TRBJ2-5; D: TRBD1; length: 16; V: TRBV3-1
DNA: TGTGCCAGCAACTCTCCAGGGTCACAAGAGACCCAGTACTTC; CDR3: CASNSPGSQETQYF; size: -; J: TRBJ2-5; D: -; length: 14; V: TRBV7-2
DNA: TGTGCCAGCAGCGCGGACATCCAGGCAGAGACCCAGTACTTC; CDR3: CASSADIQAETQYF; size: -; J: TRBJ2-5; D: -; length: 14; V: TRBV7-6
DNA: TGTGCCAGCAGTACCTCCTCGGACTCAGAAAACTATGGCTACACCTTC; CDR3: CASSTSSDSENYGYTF; size: -; J: TRBJ1-2; D: -; length: 16; V: TRBV28
DNA: TGCAGCGTTGAAAGGGGGAATGGCCTCACAGATACGCAGTATTTT; CDR3: CSVERGNGLTDTQYF; size: -; J: TRBJ2-3; D: -; length: 15; V: TRBV29-1
DNA: TGTGCCAGCAGTGAAGGGGGCAGGACAGACTATGGCTACACCTTC; CDR3: CASSEGGRTDYGYTF; size: few; J: TRBJ1-2; D: -; length: 15; V: TRBV2
DNA: TGCAGTGTGGGGGTCGGGTACGAGCAGTACTTC; CDR3: CSVGVGYEQYF; size: -; J: TRBJ2-7; D: -; length: 11; V: TRBV20-1
DNA: TGCAGCGTGGCACAGGGGACTAGGAGCACTGAAGCTTTCTTT; CDR3: CSVAQGTRSTEAFF; size: -; J: TRBJ1-1; D: TRBD1; length: 14; V: TRBV29-1
DNA: TGCGCCAGCAGCTTGGGTCGACAAAGGGATACGCAGTATTTT; CDR3: CASSLGRQRDTQYF; size: -; J: TRBJ2-3; D: -; length: 14; V: TRBV5-1
DNA: TGCGCCAGCAGCTCGCCGACCTCACAGGGCTACGAGCAGTACTTC; CDR3: CASSSPTSQGYEQYF; size: -; J: TRBJ2-7; D: -; length: 15; V: TRBV5-1
DNA: TGTGCCAGCAGCTTAACCGAGAGCGAGCAGTTCTTC; CDR3: CASSLTESEQFF; size: few; J: TRBJ2-1; D: -; length: 12; V: TRBV7-9
DNA: TGTGCCAGCAGCTATCGACGACAGACCTACGAGCAGTACTTC; CDR3: CASSYRRQTYEQYF; size: once; J: TRBJ2-7; D: -; length: 14; V: TRBV7-2
DNA: TGTGCCAGCAGCCCCATACCGGGCTATCAAGAGACCCAGTACTTC; CDR3: CASSPIPGYQETQYF; size: -; J: TRBJ2-5; D: -; length: 15; V: TRBV3-1
DNA: TGTGCCAGCAGCTCAGGAAGGGTGTCGGGCAATTCACCCCTCCACTTT; CDR3: CASSSGRVSGNSPLHF; size: -; J: TRBJ1-6; D: -; length: 16; V: TRBV7-2
DNA: TGCAGTGCACCTAATAGCGGGGGGTCGCCCGATACGCAGTATTTT; CDR3: CSAPNSGGSPDTQYF; size: few; J: TRBJ2-3; D: TRBD2; length: 15; V: TRBV20-1
DNA: TGCAGCGTTAATTTAGTTATCGGAAATGAGCAGTACTTC; CDR3: CSVNLVIGNEQYF; size: -; J: TRBJ2-4; D: -; length: 13; V: TRBV29-1
DNA: TGCGCCAGCAGCCCAACAGGGGGCTTAGCATCCGATACGCAGTATTTT; CDR3: CASSPTGGLASDTQYF; size: once; J: TRBJ2-3; D: TRBD1; length: 16; V: TRBV5-1
DNA: TGTGCCAGCAGCGTAGGGATAGGGGACTTCACAGATACGCAGTATTTT; CDR3: CASSVGIGDFTDTQYF; size: -; J: TRBJ2-3; D: -; length: 16; V: TRBV9
DNA: TGTGCCAGCAGCCAGGCGACAGGGAGGGGTCAGCCCCAGCATTTT; CDR3: CASSQATGRGQPQHF; size: -; J: TRBJ1-5; D: TRBD1; length: 15; V: TRBV3-1
DNA: TGTGCCAGCAGCTCAGGAAAGCGGGGGATCACAGATACGCAGTATTTT; CDR3: CASSSGKRGITDTQYF; size: many; J: TRBJ2-3; D: TRBD2; length: 16; V: TRBV11-2
DNA: TGCGCCAGCAGCTTACGAGGGCTCGGAAATTCACCCCTCCACTTT; CDR3: CASSLRGLGNSPLHF; size: few; J: TRBJ1-6; D: -; length: 15; V: TRBV5-1
DNA: TGTGCCAGCAGTGGGGGACTAGCGATCTGGGAGCAGTACTTC; CDR3: CASSGGLAIWEQYF; size: -; J: TRBJ2-7; D: TRBD2; length: 14; V: TRBV2
DNA: TGTGCCAGCAGCGTAGAAGTCGGGGGGGCGTACGAGCAGTACTTC; CDR3: CASSVEVGGAYEQYF; size: -; J: TRBJ2-7; D: TRBD2; length: 15; V: TRBV7-2
DNA: TGTGCCAGCAGTGGGGGACAGGGGGAGGAAGAGACCCAGTACTTC; CDR3: CASSGGQGEEETQYF; size: -; J: TRBJ2-5; D: TRBD1; length: 15; V: TRBV2
DNA: TGCAGCGTTGATACCCTTGAAGCTTTCTTT; CDR3: CSVDTLEAFF; size: many; J: TRBJ1-1; D: -; length: 10; V: TRBV29-1
DNA: TGTGCCAGCTCACCACCCCGACAGGGCAGCACAGATACGCAGTATTTT; CDR3: CASSPPRQGSTDTQYF; size: -; J: TRBJ2-3; D: TRBD1; length: 16; V: TRBV18
DNA: TGTGCCAGCACTGACCGCGGGGGTACTGAAGCTTTCTTT; CDR3: CASTDRGGTEAFF; size: once; J: TRBJ1-1; D: -; length: 13; V: TRBV12-3/TRBV12-4
DNA: TGTGCCAGCAGCTTAGAAGGGACAGCTAATGAAAAACTGTTTTTT; CDR3: CASSLEGTANEKLFF; size: few; J: TRBJ1-4; D: TRBD1; length: 15; V: TRBV7-9
DNA: TGCAGTGCTAGTTTAAAGGGGTCCGATAATTCACCCCTCCACTTT; CDR3: CSASLKGSDNSPLHF; size: -; J: TRBJ1-6; D: -; length: 15; V: TRBV20-1
DNA: TGCGCCAGCAGCTCCCGGGACCACACAGATACGCAGTATTTT; CDR3: CASSSRDHTDTQYF; size: few; J: TRBJ2-3; D: -; length: 14; V: TRBV5-1
DNA: TGTGCCAGCACCCTTACCTTCCCCGGGGAGCTGTTTTTT; CDR3: CASTLTFPGELFF; size: few; J: TRBJ2-2; D: -; length: 13; V: TRBV7-2
DNA: TGTGCCAGCAGCGTCCAGGGAAATGACAATGAGCAGTTCTTC; CDR3: CASSVQGNDNEQFF; size: -; J: TRBJ2-1; D: -; length: 14; V: TRBV9
DNA: TGCGCCAGCAGCCTAGGACTAGCATCGGTTTCAGATACGCAGTATTTT; CDR3: CASSLGLASVSDTQYF; size: few; J: TRBJ2-3; D: TRBD2; length: 16; V: TRBV4-1
DNA: TGCAGTGCTGGACTAGCGGGGTCCTACAATGAGCAGTTCTTC; CDR3: CSAGLAGSYNEQFF; size: many; J: TRBJ2-1; D: TRBD2; length: 14; V: TRBV20-1
DNA: TGTGCCAGCAGCTTATTCTGGGGCAATGAGCAGTTCTTC; CDR3: CASSLFWGNEQFF; size: many; J: TRBJ2-1; D: -; length: 13; V: TRBV7-6
DNA: TGTGCCAGCAGCCGTAGCGCTACTGCCGACTATGGCTACACCTTC; CDR3: CASSRSATADYGYTF; size: -; J: TRBJ1-2; D: -; length: 15; V: TRBV28
DNA: TGTGCCAGCAGTTACTCAACTACCGACGGAGGGCGGGAGCAGTTCTTC; CDR3: CASSYSTTDGGREQFF; size: few; J: TRBJ2-1; D: -; length: 16; V: TRBV6-2/TRBV6-3
DNA: TGTGCCAGCAGTACCCTGGAAGGGAGGAACAATGAGCAGTTCTTC; CDR3: CASSTLEGRNNEQFF; size: -; J: TRBJ2-1; D: -; length: 15; V: TRBV12-3/TRBV12-4
DNA: TGTGCCAGCAGCCCCCGGGACAGGGTTGGCGAGCAGTACTTC; CDR3: CASSPRDRVGEQYF; size: -; J: TRBJ2-7; D: TRBD1; length: 14; V: TRBV28
DNA: TGCAGTGCCCCAAGGTGGGGGGATACGCAAGAGACCCAGTACTTC; CDR3: CSAPRWGDTQETQYF; size: -; J: TRBJ2-5; D: -; length: 15; V: TRBV20-1
DNA: TGTGCCACCAGTGATTGGGGTCCAAAAGGGACCTACGAGCAGTACTTC; CDR3: CATSDWGPKGTYEQYF; size: -; J: TRBJ2-7; D: -; length: 16; V: TRBV24-1
DNA: -; CDR3: CASSSSGLAGEDTQYF; size: -; J: TRBJ2-3; D: -; length: 16; V: TRBV13
DNA: TGTGCCAGCAGCCAAGGAGCCAGGGGGGAGACCCAGTACTTC; CDR3: CASSQGARGETQYF; size: few; J: TRBJ2-5; D: TRBD1; length: 14; V: TRBV4-2
DNA: TGTGCCAGCAGTTACTTGCTTAGCGGGGGTGACGCCTACAATGAGCAGTACTTC; CDR3: CASSYLLSGGDAYNEQYF; size: -; J: TRBJ2-5; D: TRBD2; length: 18; V: TRBV6-2/TRBV6-3
DNA: TGTGCCAGCAGTTTTGGACTTTCCAGGTACTTC; CDR3: CASSFGLSRYF; size: -; J: TRBJ2-4; D: -; length: 11; V: TRBV28
DNA: TGCAGCGTTTCCCGGACAGGCTCCTACGAGCAGTACTTC; CDR3: CSVSRTGSYEQYF; size: few; J: TRBJ2-7; D: TRBD1; length: 13; V: TRBV29-1
DNA: TGCGCCAGCAGCGCTTCACGAACCACTGAAGCTTTCTTT; CDR3: CASSASRTTEAFF; size: -; J: TRBJ1-1; D: -; length: 13; V: TRBV4-3